One sample yielded the 12 T cell receptor beta chains listed below, sequenced in a study of cytomegalovirus exposure and HLA in healthy donors. Primers for the PCR totalled 60 Vbeta and 13 Jbeta. The assay was immunoSEQ multiplex PCR, and TCRdb's table has in-frame clones only and misses some. The sample holds around 160,000 clones; roughly 65% are singletons and the top ten take around 4.6%. The source material was PBMCs. All receptors come from a man between 18 and 35 years old in good health and CMV-seropositive.

The CDR3 DNA sequence: TGTGCCAGCAGCCTAAGCCAGGGGGCTGAAAAACTGTTTTTT. Translation: CASSLSQGAEKLFF. The chain links TRBV7-9 to TRBJ1-4; 8 nucleotides agree with TRBD1. The CDR3 covers 14 residues. Germline values: CDR1 SEHNR, CDR2 FQNEAQ (reference sequence). The junction had 6 bases not matched to a gene; V was cut back by 5 bases and J by 7 bases.

In its sample, this clone was seen a few times. This chain connects TRBV10-2 to TRBJ2-3, with D unclear. This CDR3 comprises 17 residues. Per the germline V gene, CDR1 is WSHSY and CDR2 is SAAADI. V lost 8 bases, J lost 4 bases, and 25 bases lay in between. The CDR3 nucleotides are TGCGCCAGCTTGATGAGTCGTGTCCAGGAATTGGCAGATACGCAGTATTTT. It encodes CASLMSRVQELADTQYF.

The chain employs TRBV5-5 and TRBJ2-5; 7 nucleotides line up with TRBD2. Germline assignment: CDR1 SGHKS and CDR2 YYEKEE (reference sequence). Losses at the gene ends were 0 bases for V and 4 bases for J; bases not matched to a gene: 3. The CDR3 has 14 residues. The CDR3 sequence: CASSLGAGVETQYF. The CDR3 DNA reads TGTGCCAGCAGCTTGGGGGCGGGGGTAGAGACCCAGTACTTC.

The chain recombines TRBV5-1 with TRBJ2-5, with 8 bases that match TRBD1. CDR1 and CDR2 from the germline V gene are SGHRS and YFSETQ. This CDR3 has 17 residues. Trimming at V came to 0 bases and at J to 5 bases, leaving 12 bases not matched to a gene. CDR3 DNA sequence: TGCGCCAGCAGCTTGGATGAAGCAGGGGGCGGACCGGAGACCCAGTACTTC. Translated, it gives CASSLDEAGGGPETQYF. The variable domain in full, completed from reference TRBV5-1 and TRBJ2-5, reads KAGVTQTPRYLIKTRGQQVTLSCSPISGHRSVSWYQQTPGQGLQFLFEYFSETQRNKGNFPGRFSGRQFSNSRSEMNVSTLELGDSALYLCASSLDEAGGGPETQYFGPGTRLLVL.

This clone appeared a few times. The CDR3 nucleotides read TGTGCCAGCAGCTTAGATGAGGGTATATCAGGGGTTACCCCCTATGGCTACACCTTC. This sequence encodes CASSLDEGISGVTPYGYTF. This chain joins TRBV11-2 and TRBJ1-2, with D tentatively TRBD1 (6 bases). Germline CDR1 and CDR2: SGHAT and FQNNGV. The ends were cut back, 0 bases at V and 4 bases at J, with 24 bases in the middle. The CDR3 runs to 19 residues.

This clone was counted between two and nine times. V is TRBV6-6 and J is TRBJ1-1; D gene ambiguous. The germline V gene has CDR1 MNHNY and CDR2 SVGAGI (reference sequence). The V end was cut by 7 bases, the J end by 4 bases, with 22 bases between. The CDR3 spans 16 residues. This CDR3 reads CASTLPGEVGSTEAFF. The CDR3 bases are TGTGCCAGCACCCTGCCCGGGGAGGTGGGTTCCACTGAAGCTTTCTTT.

The chain links TRBV7-3 to TRBJ2-1; 8 nucleotides line up with TRBD1. Trimming took 6 bases from V and 5 from J; bases not matched to a gene: 3. The V gene's germline CDR1 is SGHTA and CDR2 FQGTGA. The CDR3 sequence is 13 residues long. CDR3 region: CASRQTGDNEQFF. Here the CDR3 DNA reads TGTGCCAGCAGACAGACAGGGGACAATGAGCAGTTCTTC.

The chain has TRBV7-6 and TRBJ1-1, with TRBD1 as a possible D gene (5 bases). The CDR3 spans 15 residues. Germline CDR1 and CDR2: SGHVS and FNYEAQ. V was pared by 5 bases and J by 4 bases, with 17 bases between. CDR3 coding DNA: TGTGCCAGCAGCGATACCGGGGGAGGGAGCACTGAAGCTTTCTTT. Protein sequence: CASSDTGGGSTEAFF.

The gene calls are TRBV7-3 and TRBJ2-5; TRBD1 agrees at 8 bases. The CDR3 extends over 15 amino acids. The germline gives CDR1 SGHTA, CDR2 FQGTGA. Unmatched junction bases numbered 12, after V lost 5 bases and J lost 7 bases. Here the CDR3 DNA reads TGTGCCAGCAGCCTCCAGACAGGGGTACACGCGACCCAGTACTTC. Amino acids: CASSLQTGVHATQYF.

CDR3 nucleotide sequence: TGTGCCAGCAGTTCAGGGGATCAGCCCCAGCATTTT. Translation gives CASSSGDQPQHF. This chain uses TRBV6-5 with TRBJ1-5; a possible D gene is TRBD1 (6 bases). Trimming shortened V by 4 bases and J by 5 bases, and 6 bases separated the two germline ends. This CDR3 contains 12 residues. CDR1 and CDR2 (germline): MNHEY, SVGAGI.

J is TRBJ1-1 and V is TRBV5-1; TRBD1 matches 10 bases. Germline V gene data show CDR1 as SGHRS and CDR2 as YFSETQ. The CDR3 consists of 16 residues. The V gene end was trimmed by 6 bases and the J gene end by 6 bases; junction bases not matched to a gene: 14. The CDR3 DNA reads as TGCGCCAGCACCTACGGGGGACAGGGGTTTAACGCTGAAGCTTTCTTT. Its protein product is CASTYGGQGFNAEAFF.

This rearrangement joins TRBV6-1 to TRBJ1-2; D uncertain. Germline CDR1 reads MNHNS; CDR2 reads SASEGT. The V end was cut by 3 bases, the J end by 4 bases, with 12 bases between. This CDR3 region has 14 residues. For the CDR3, the DNA is TGTGCCAGCAGTGAGGGCGTGGATGGCTATGGCTACACCTTC. Translating it yields CASSEGVDGYGYTF.